This T cell receptor beta chain was identified in a study of graft-versus-host responses after intestinal transplantation. The overall study: Anti-thymocyte globulin induction preceded approximately three years of tacrolimus and steroid maintenance in all recipients.

Profiled with immunoSEQ multiplex PCR; TCRdb holds only in-frame clones, not every one. The sample holds just over 85,000 clones, about 90% seen once. Comments on this clone: The antigen is undetermined.

Study findings and constraints: Investigators detected GvH clones in recipient marrow, with some emerging earlier in ileum or blood.

V was trimmed by 0 bases and J by 7 bases, leaving 7 bases between them. The germline V gene has CDR1 SGDLS and CDR2 YYNGEE. The CDR3 contains 13 residues. The J gene is TRBJ2-2, the V gene TRBV9; D not certain. The source was unstimulated CD8+ T cells sorted from spleen or lymph node cells, collected before transplant. The receptor was derived from a human donor who was the organ donor for an intestinal transplant. CDR3 bases: TGTGCCAGCAGCGTAGAACTTAACGGGGAGCTGTTTTTT. Translation: CASSVELNGELFF.